Shown below are 2 T cell receptor beta chains from a single sample sequenced in a study of Tregs in tolerant kidney transplant recipients. Measured with immunoSEQ multiplex PCR; TCRdb has only the in-frame clones, and not every one. The sample shows 75,000 to 100,000 clones, more than 90% of them seen only once. The sample taken for sequencing was CD8+ T cells from blood. The receptor source for this set is a human donor in good health.

The chain joins TRBV2 to TRBJ2-1, with 9 bases fitting TRBD1. J gave up 6 bases and V 2 bases, and 8 bases lay outside the gene matches. CDR1 is SNHLY and CDR2 is FYNNEI in the germline V gene. This CDR3 comprises 16 residues. CDR3 protein: CASSESLGTGRNEQFF. Written as DNA, the CDR3 is TGTGCCAGCAGTGAATCTCTAGGGACAGGGCGCAATGAGCAGTTCTTC.

The rearrangement joins TRBV11-2 to TRBJ1-1; the D gene is possibly TRBD1 (5 bases). The CDR3 is made up of 16 amino acids. Germline values: CDR1 SGHAT, CDR2 FQNNGV. Trimming removed 0 bases from V and 0 bases from J, with 11 bases in between. The CDR3 DNA follows: TGTGCCAGCAGCTTAGATCAGGGACTCATGAACACTGAAGCTTTCTTT. It encodes CASSLDQGLMNTEAFF. The full variable domain, rest sourced from reference TRBV11-2 and TRBJ1-1, is EAGVAQSPRYKIIEKRQSVAFWCNPISGHATLYWYQQILGQGPKLLIQFQNNGVVDDSQLPKDRFSAERLKGVDSTLKIQPAKLEDSAVYLCASSLDQGLMNTEAFFGQGTRLTVV.